These 16 T cell receptor beta chains came from one sample sequenced in a study of graft-versus-host responses after intestinal transplantation. Their cognate antigens are unknown. The data were produced by immunoSEQ multiplex PCR, yet TCRdb's version contains in-frame clones alone and is incomplete. Of tens of thousands of clones in the sample, 91% are singletons; the top ten hold 0.1%. The input for sequencing was unstimulated CD4+ T cells sorted from spleen or lymph node cells, taken before intestinal transplant. The receptors were gathered from a human donor who received an intestinal transplant.

The genes are TRBV29-1 and TRBJ1-4; D gene ambiguous. The germline gives CDR1 SQVTM, CDR2 ANQGSEA. The V end was cut by 4 bases, the J end by 7 bases, with 7 bases between. The CDR3 spans 11 residues. The CDR3 spells CSVARGEKLFF. In DNA form, the CDR3 reads TGCAGCGTTGCCCGGGGTGAAAAACTGTTTTTT.

This clone has only a few counts. The chain uses TRBV6-6 and TRBJ1-1; 9 bases map to TRBD1. This CDR3 comprises 14 residues. CDR1 is MNHNY and CDR2 is SVGAGI in the germline V gene (reference sequence). Trimming took 5 bases from V and 6 from J; bases not matched to a gene: 7. The CDR3 protein is CASSKQGAIAEAFF. CDR3 in DNA: TGTGCCAGCAGTAAACAGGGGGCTATTGCTGAAGCTTTCTTT.

The chain combines TRBV7-2 with TRBJ2-7, with unresolved D. This CDR3 comprises 13 residues. With 1 base removed from V and 3 bases from J, the gap between germline ends came to 7 bases. The germline gives CDR1 SGHTA, CDR2 FQGNSA. CDR3 nucleotide sequence: TGTGCCAGCAGCTTAGAACAGTTCTACGAGCAGTACTTC. This sequence encodes CASSLEQFYEQYF.

The rearrangement links TRBV5-6 to TRBJ2-1; weak D call: TRBD1 (6 bases). Germline V CDR1 and CDR2: SGHDT, YYEEEE. This CDR3 contains 16 residues. Trimming removed 1 base at V and 1 base at J, with 12 bases between. This CDR3 reads CASSLLGQGSYNEQFF. DNA of the CDR3: TGTGCCAGCAGCTTGCTCGGGCAGGGGTCCTACAATGAGCAGTTCTTC.

The chain is built from TRBV9 and TRBJ1-2; no clear D gene. Per germline, CDR1 SGDLS and CDR2 YYNGEE. Trimming took 0 bases from V and 3 from J, leaving 15 bases between them. This CDR3 has 16 amino acids. For the CDR3, the DNA is TGTGCCAGCAGCGTAGATCAGGTACCAAACTACTATGGCTACACCTTC. Its protein is CASSVDQVPNYYGYTF. Full variable domain (outside the CDR3, taken from reference TRBV9 and TRBJ1-2): DSGVTQTPKHLITATGQRVTLRCSPRSGDLSVYWYQQSLDQGLQFLIQYYNGEERAKGNILERFSAQQFPDLHSELNLSSLELGDSALYFCASSVDQVPNYYGYTFGSGTRLTVV.

V is TRBV10-1 and J is TRBJ2-7; tentatively, D is TRBD2 (5 bases). Germline values: CDR1 WNHNN, CDR2 SYGVQD (reference sequence). The CDR3 has 13 amino acids. Between the trimmed V and J ends, which lost 0 bases and 7 bases, there was a span of 10 bases. The CDR3 spells CASSESGRGEQYF. In DNA, the CDR3 is TGCGCCAGCAGTGAGTCGGGCCGGGGAGAGCAGTACTTC.

This clone has only one observation. V and J are TRBV4-3 and TRBJ2-2; the match to TRBD2 covers 8 bases. The trim removed 0 bases at V and 7 bases at J, leaving 10 bases unmatched. The germline CDR1 and CDR2 sequences are LGHNA and YSLEER. This CDR3 region has 17 residues. The CDR3 region is CASSQELGLGYNGELFF. DNA for the CDR3: TGCGCCAGCAGCCAAGAGTTGGGACTAGGCTATAACGGGGAGCTGTTTTTT.

V usage is TRBV19 and J usage is TRBJ2-1; 14 bases match TRBD2. Germline trimming cut 5 bases from V and 6 bases from J; bases unmatched to any gene: 6. This CDR3 spans 16 amino acids. Germline values: CDR1 LNHDA, CDR2 SQIVND (reference sequence). CDR3 in amino acids: CASSPRLAGGRNEQFF. The CDR3, as DNA: TGTGCCAGTAGTCCCCGACTAGCGGGGGGGCGCAATGAGCAGTTCTTC.

V and J are TRBV15 and TRBJ1-2; no reliable D call. In germline, CDR1 is LNHNV, CDR2 YYDKDF (reference sequence). V was pared by 3 bases and J by 4 bases, with 6 bases between. The CDR3 is 12 amino acids. The CDR3 coding sequence is TGTGCCACCAGCAGGGAGGGCTATGGCTACACCTTC. Encoded protein: CATSREGYGYTF.

V gene TRBV9 combines with J gene TRBJ2-7; 7 nucleotides agree with TRBD1. Looked up from germline, CDR1 is SGDLS and CDR2 is YYNGEE. V trimming: 3 bases; J trimming: 7 bases; junction bases outside the gene matches: 16. CDR3 size: 16 residues. The CDR3: CASSGTGQKFMGEQYF. In DNA form, the CDR3 reads TGTGCCAGCAGCGGGACAGGACAGAAATTTATGGGGGAGCAGTACTTC.

This clone was detected a few times. Germline is not matched at one junction end, which may reflect a read error. This chain links TRBV10-2 with TRBJ2-7; 8 positions agree with TRBD2. CDR1 is WSHSY and CDR2 is SAAADI in the germline V gene. This CDR3 has 14 residues. CDR3 bases: TGCGCCAGCAGTGTAGCGGGGAACGCCCCTAAGCAGAACTTC. Translating gives CASSVAGNAPKQNF.

The chain employs TRBV4-1 and TRBJ2-2; 7 bases line up with TRBD1. The CDR3 loop spans 15 amino acids. Looked up from germline, CDR1 is MGHRA and CDR2 is YSYEKL. The V and J ends lost 5 bases and 1 base, in that order; junction bases with no gene match: 4. CDR3 sequence reads: CASSMRDRNTGELFF. DNA for the CDR3: TGCGCCAGCAGCATGAGGGACAGGAACACCGGGGAGCTGTTTTTT.

J is TRBJ1-6 and V is TRBV4-3, with D unresolved. Germline V gives CDR1 LGHNA, CDR2 YSLEER. With 0 bases removed from V and 14 bases from J, the gap between germline ends came to 11 bases. The CDR3 totals 13 residues. CDR3 sequence reads: CASSQDNRASLHF. The CDR3 region has the DNA TGCGCCAGCAGCCAAGATAACCGAGCTTCCCTCCACTTT.

This chain connects TRBV7-2 to TRBJ2-7; no definite D call. This CDR3 spans 15 amino acids. V was shortened by 5 bases and J by 5 bases, with 19 bases between the two germline ends. CDR1 is SGHTA and CDR2 is FQGNSA in the germline V gene. The CDR3 DNA sequence: TGTGCCAGCAGCCCACCCGGAGCCCTTCCTCACGAGCAGTACTTC. Translation gives CASSPPGALPHEQYF.

The chain employs TRBV15 and TRBJ2-3, with 10 bases identical to TRBD1. Germline V gene sequence: CDR1 LNHNV, CDR2 YYDKDF (reference sequence). V gave up 5 bases and J gave up 3 bases; unmatched junction bases: 8. The CDR3 consists of 16 residues. DNA of the CDR3: TGTGCCACCAGCCCCCGAGGGGACAGGGGAACAGATACGCAGTATTTT. Amino acid sequence: CATSPRGDRGTDTQYF. The variable domain in full, with the rest retrieved from reference TRBV15 and TRBJ2-3, is DAMVIQNPRYQVTQFGKPVTLSCSQTLNHNVMYWYQQKSSQAPKLLFHYYDKDFNNEADTPDNFQSRRPNTSFCFLDIRSPGLGDTAMYLCATSPRGDRGTDTQYFGPGTRLTVL.

The chain couples TRBV5-1 to TRBJ1-2; 10 bases map to TRBD1. The CDR3 has 13 residues. Germline V gene data show CDR1 as SGHRS and CDR2 as YFSETQ. J lost 7 bases, V lost 4 bases, and 4 bases had no gene match. Here the CDR3 DNA reads TGCGCCAGCAGCGACAGGGGGCCGATTGGCTACACCTTC. Encoded protein: CASSDRGPIGYTF.